Listed here are 22 T cell receptor beta chains from one sample, sequenced in a study of T cell responses to AZD1222 COVID-19 vaccine. Clones were read by immunoSEQ multiplex PCR, and TCRdb kept only the in-frame ones, dropping some. The data show some 150,000 clones, about 93% seen once. The input for sequencing was peripheral blood, taken on day 0 of AZD1222 vaccination. All receptors derive from an adult in good health.

The chain couples TRBV27 to TRBJ2-1, with no clear D. The CDR3 loop spans 14 amino acids. Germline-derived CDR1 and CDR2 are MNHEY and SMNVEV (reference sequence). V was trimmed by 2 bases and J by 4 bases, leaving 9 bases between them. CDR3 bases: TGTGCCAGCAGTTTACGGAACGCATACAATGAGCAGTTCTTC. Translation: CASSLRNAYNEQFF.

The genes are TRBV14 and TRBJ2-1, with D possibly TRBD1 on 6 matching bases. V lost 5 bases, J lost 3 bases, and 20 bases lay in between. The germline V gene has CDR1 SGHDN and CDR2 FVKESK. This CDR3 region has 17 residues. The CDR3 reads CASSTHRDFRYYNEQFF. The CDR3 region has the DNA TGTGCCAGCAGCACCCACAGGGATTTTAGGTACTACAATGAGCAGTTCTTC.

The J gene is TRBJ1-1, the V gene TRBV19, with D possibly TRBD1 on 5 matching bases. V was clipped by 5 bases and J by 0 bases, with 13 bases between them. This CDR3 spans 15 amino acids. Germline V CDR1 and CDR2: LNHDA, SQIVND (reference sequence). CDR3 DNA: TGTGCCAGTAGTGGGCGGGGGACGGTGAACACTGAAGCTTTCTTT. Translating it yields CASSGRGTVNTEAFF.

The chain uses TRBV5-1 and TRBJ2-2, with D uncertain. Trimming took 3 bases from V and 6 from J, leaving 18 bases between them. The length of the CDR3 is 16 residues. Germline CDR1 reads SGHRS; CDR2 reads YFSETQ. The CDR3 spells CASSSTYNLSPGELFF. The CDR3 nucleotides read TGCGCCAGCAGCTCCACGTATAATCTGTCACCCGGGGAGCTGTTTTTT.

The rearrangement joins TRBV19 to TRBJ2-2; D is uncertain. The V gene's germline CDR1 is LNHDA and CDR2 SQIVND (reference sequence). V was pared by 6 bases and J by 3 bases, with 8 bases between. The CDR3 runs 13 residues. The CDR3 sequence: CASSPTYTGELFF. DNA for the CDR3: TGTGCCAGTAGCCCCACCTACACCGGGGAGCTGTTTTTT.

The chain employs TRBV11-2 and TRBJ2-3, with unresolved D. The germline V and J ends were trimmed by 1 base and 0 bases, with 5 bases remaining between them. This CDR3 has 14 residues. Per germline, CDR1 SGHAT and CDR2 FQNNGV. The CDR3 nucleotides are TGTGCCAGCAGCTTAGTCTTTAGCACAGATACGCAGTATTTT. Translated: CASSLVFSTDTQYF.

In this sample, this clone turned up once. The chain employs TRBV2 and TRBJ2-4; no clear D gene. This CDR3 is built from 15 residues. The germline CDR1 and CDR2 sequences are SNHLY and FYNNEI. Trimming stripped 4 bases from V and 1 base from J, with 11 bases between. The CDR3: CASSGVRGAKNIQYF. Here the CDR3 DNA reads TGTGCCAGCAGTGGGGTTCGTGGGGCCAAAAACATTCAGTACTTC.

The chain combines TRBV6-4 with TRBJ2-1; 9 positions agree with TRBD2. Per germline, CDR1 MRHNA and CDR2 SNTAGT. The V and J ends lost 6 bases and 0 bases, in that order; junction bases with no gene match: 15. This CDR3 spans 19 amino acids. DNA of the CDR3: TGTGCCAGCAGATACACCGGGACTAGCACATTTTTCTCCTACAATGAGCAGTTCTTC. Protein: CASRYTGTSTFFSYNEQFF.

This clone appeared once. The chain recombines TRBV24-1 with TRBJ2-2; unclear D gene. Per germline, CDR1 KGHDR and CDR2 SFDVKD. Trimming stripped 3 bases from V and 2 bases from J, with 9 bases between. CDR3 length equals 15 residues. The CDR3 coding sequence is TGTGCCACCAGTGATCCATCCGTTAACACCGGGGAGCTGTTTTTT. This sequence encodes CATSDPSVNTGELFF.

The rearrangement joins TRBV2 to TRBJ2-1, with TRBD2 matching 7 bases. Trimming removed 6 bases from V and 6 bases from J; junction bases left unmatched: 8. The CDR3 consists of 14 residues. Per germline, CDR1 SNHLY and CDR2 FYNNEI. The CDR3 spells CASRRAGAGNEQFF. Here the CDR3 DNA reads TGTGCCAGCAGGCGCGCGGGAGCGGGCAATGAGCAGTTCTTC.

The chain couples TRBV7-3 to TRBJ2-1, with D unclear. The germline V and J ends were trimmed by 2 bases and 6 bases, with 14 bases remaining between them. The length of the CDR3 is 15 residues. Germline V gene sequence: CDR1 SGHTA, CDR2 FQGTGA. The DNA of the CDR3 is TGTGCCAGCAGCTTATTAGCCGGGTCTCCCAATGAGCAGTTCTTC. This translates into CASSLLAGSPNEQFF.

This rearrangement joins TRBV28 to TRBJ1-5, with a weak D call TRBD1 (5 bases). Germline values: CDR1 MDHEN, CDR2 SYDVKM. CDR3 size: 18 residues. V was shortened by 8 bases and J by 2 bases, with 25 bases between the two germline ends. This chain's CDR3 is CASDPRWGRGVRNQPQHF. DNA for the CDR3: TGTGCCAGCGATCCCAGGTGGGGCAGAGGGGTACGCAATCAGCCCCAGCATTTT.

The chain has TRBV7-2 and TRBJ1-1; 9 bases fit TRBD1. Trimming took 5 bases from V and 3 from J; bases not matched to a gene: 4. Looked up from germline, CDR1 is SGHTA and CDR2 is FQGNSA. The length of the CDR3 is 14 residues. The CDR3 loop is CASSIQGADTEAFF. In nucleotides, the CDR3 is TGTGCCAGCAGCATACAGGGGGCGGACACTGAAGCTTTCTTT.

Here the CDR3 reads CASSQDKGLNTEAFF. CDR3 nucleotide sequence: TGCGCCAGCAGCCAAGACAAGGGCTTGAACACTGAAGCTTTCTTT. The rearrangement uses TRBV4-1 and TRBJ1-1; no definite D call. Trimming took off 0 bases at V and 0 bases at J, with 8 bases between the two ends. CDR1 and CDR2 (germline): MGHRA, YSYEKL. The CDR3 loop spans 15 amino acids.

V is TRBV11-2 and J is TRBJ2-5, with no clear D. The CDR3 contains 11 residues. CDR1 and CDR2 (germline): SGHAT, FQNNGV. V lost 4 bases to trimming and J lost 1 base, with 1 base between them. The CDR3 region is CASSSQETQYF. The DNA of the CDR3 is TGTGCCAGCAGCTCCCAAGAGACCCAGTACTTC.

The chain is built from TRBV7-9 and TRBJ1-1; no firm D call. This CDR3 spans 12 amino acids. Germline CDR1 SEHNR, CDR2 FQNEAQ (reference sequence). Trimming took off 0 bases at V and 4 bases at J, with 3 bases between the two ends. CDR3 in DNA: TGTGCCAGCAGCTTAGCCAGCACTGAAGCTTTCTTT. Its translation: CASSLASTEAFF.

The gene calls are TRBV9 and TRBJ2-6; the D gene is possibly TRBD1 (5 bases). Germline loops: CDR1 SGDLS, CDR2 YYNGEE. This CDR3 spans 15 amino acids. The germline V and J ends were trimmed by 1 base and 4 bases, with 9 bases remaining between them. The CDR3 DNA sequence: TGTGCCAGCAGCGTACAGGGAACCGGGGCCAACGTCCTGACTTTC. This codes for CASSVQGTGANVLTF.

The chain links TRBV6-1 to TRBJ2-2; 8 positions agree with TRBD2. Losses at the gene ends were 2 bases for V and 6 bases for J; bases not matched to a gene: 2. The CDR3 is 14 amino acids. Germline V gives CDR1 MNHNS, CDR2 SASEGT. CDR3 sequence: CASSETGGAGELFF. DNA of the CDR3: TGTGCCAGCAGTGAAACGGGGGGGGCCGGGGAGCTGTTTTTT.

The rearrangement links TRBV7-9 to TRBJ2-5; D is undetermined. The germline V and J ends were trimmed by 5 bases and 4 bases, with 14 bases remaining between them. Germline CDR1 and CDR2: SEHNR and FQNEAQ (reference sequence). CDR3 length equals 14 residues. The CDR3, as DNA: TGTGCCAGCAGCCTGCAATGGAGTCGAGAGACCCAGTACTTC. Translated: CASSLQWSRETQYF.

This rearrangement joins TRBV28 to TRBJ2-2; D is unclear. This CDR3 is 11 amino acids long. With 3 bases removed from V and 7 bases from J, the gap between germline ends came to 3 bases. The germline V gene has CDR1 MDHEN and CDR2 SYDVKM. CDR3 residues: CASSFVGELFF. CDR3 coding DNA: TGTGCCAGCAGTTTTGTCGGGGAGCTGTTTTTT.

The chain links TRBV11-2 to TRBJ1-3; D gene unclear. The ends were cut back, 1 base at V and 4 bases at J, with 11 bases in the middle. The CDR3 sequence is 15 residues long. Germline-derived CDR1 and CDR2 are SGHAT and FQNNGV. CDR3 sequence reads: CASSLGPQQGNTIYF. CDR3 coding DNA: TGTGCCAGCAGCTTAGGACCCCAGCAGGGAAACACCATATATTTT.

The chain joins TRBV19 to TRBJ1-1, with a weak D call TRBD1 (6 bases). The germline CDR1 and CDR2 sequences are LNHDA and SQIVND (reference sequence). This CDR3 region has 14 residues. V dropped 5 bases and J dropped 5 bases, with 15 bases sitting between them. CDR3: CASSLGASKTEAFF. CDR3 sequence (DNA): TGTGCCAGTAGTCTGGGGGCCAGCAAGACTGAAGCTTTCTTT.